A selection of T cell receptor beta chains follows, all from one sample in a study of control samples from healthy donors and cancer patients. TCRdb keeps only in-frame clones here, not all; method: immunoSEQ multiplex PCR. The data show roughly 130,000 clones, 90% to 95% seen once. The sequenced sample consisted of PBMCs. The receptors come from a man in his sixties with colorectal cancer. Both conserved end residues are part of each CDR3. D genes are given only for firm matches. Not all rows give a size; the values are once, few, many and, for expanded clones, a class.

J gene: TRBJ2-3; clone size: once; D gene: TRBD2; V gene: TRBV5-4; CDR3 DNA: TGTGCCAGCAGCTTGGGGACTAGCGGGGGGGCGGGCACAGATACGCAGTATTTT; CDR3 protein: CASSLGTSGGAGTDTQYF
J gene: TRBJ2-3; clone size: -; D gene: -; V gene: TRBV12-2; CDR3 DNA: TGTGCAAGTCGCTCTGGGACAGGGGTTCCTCCAAGCACAGATACGCAGTATTTT; CDR3 protein: CASRSGTGVPPSTDTQYF
J gene: TRBJ2-4; clone size: -; D gene: -; V gene: TRBV21-1; CDR3 DNA: TGTGCCAGCCCCCGAGTTGGGGGTTCCAAAAACATTCAGTACTTC; CDR3 protein: CASPRVGGSKNIQYF
J gene: TRBJ2-1; clone size: -; D gene: TRBD2; V gene: TRBV19; CDR3 DNA: TGTGCCAGTAGCAAGACTAGCGGGGGGGATGAGCAGTTCTTC; CDR3 protein: CASSKTSGGDEQFF
J gene: TRBJ2-3; clone size: -; D gene: TRBD1; V gene: TRBV5-8; CDR3 DNA: TGTGCCAGCAGCCTCGCTGTAGGGGGCGAATGGGTAGATACGCAGTATTTT; CDR3 protein: CASSLAVGGEWVDTQYF
J gene: TRBJ1-2; clone size: -; D gene: -; V gene: TRBV5-4; CDR3 DNA: TGTGCCAGCAGCTATCCCGGGGCCCCGGAAGGCTACACCTTC; CDR3 protein: CASSYPGAPEGYTF
J gene: TRBJ1-1; clone size: -; D gene: -; V gene: TRBV5-1; CDR3 DNA: TGCGCCAGCACCGCCGGGGTGGGCACTGAAGCTTTCTTT; CDR3 protein: CASTAGVGTEAFF
J gene: TRBJ1-1; clone size: -; D gene: -; V gene: TRBV6-5; CDR3 DNA: TGTGCCAGCAGATACAGGGCAATGAACACTGAAGCTTTCTTT; CDR3 protein: CASRYRAMNTEAFF
J gene: TRBJ1-3; clone size: -; D gene: -; V gene: TRBV28; CDR3 DNA: TGTGCCAGCAGTTCCGAGAACAGTCTCTCTGGAAACACCATATATTTT; CDR3 protein: CASSSENSLSGNTIYF
J gene: TRBJ1-2; clone size: -; D gene: -; V gene: TRBV5-8; CDR3 DNA: TGTGCCAGCAGCCTCAGAATTAACTATGGCTACACCTTC; CDR3 protein: CASSLRINYGYTF
J gene: TRBJ1-1; clone size: -; D gene: TRBD1; V gene: TRBV27; CDR3 DNA: TGTGCCAGCAGTTCTCAGGGACAGGGGAGGGCTGAAGCTTTCTTT; CDR3 protein: CASSSQGQGRAEAFF
J gene: TRBJ1-2; clone size: -; D gene: TRBD1; V gene: TRBV24-1; CDR3 DNA: TGTGCCACCAGTGATTTGGACAGGGGAGGTACCTATGGCTACACCTTC; CDR3 protein: CATSDLDRGGTYGYTF
J gene: TRBJ2-7; clone size: -; D gene: -; V gene: TRBV14; CDR3 DNA: TGTGCCAGCAGCCAATGGCAGGGGAGCTCCTACGAGCAGTACTTC; CDR3 protein: CASSQWQGSSYEQYF
J gene: TRBJ2-2; clone size: -; D gene: TRBD2; V gene: TRBV6-1; CDR3 DNA: TGTGCCAGCAGTGCCCGGCGTCCGGGGGAGGGGACCGGGGAGCTGTTTTTT; CDR3 protein: CASSARRPGEGTGELFF
J gene: TRBJ1-5; clone size: -; D gene: TRBD1; V gene: TRBV30; CDR3 DNA: TGTGCCTGGAGCTCGGGACAGGGGAATCAGCCCCAGCATTTT; CDR3 protein: CAWSSGQGNQPQHF
J gene: TRBJ2-2; clone size: -; D gene: -; V gene: TRBV18; CDR3 DNA: TGTGCCAGCTCACCACCGGTTCAGGGAGGAAGCGGGGAGCTGTTTTTT; CDR3 protein: CASSPPVQGGSGELFF
J gene: TRBJ1-4; clone size: -; D gene: TRBD1; V gene: TRBV27; CDR3 DNA: TGTGCCAGCAGTTCCCCCGGGACAGGGAGCGATAAACTGTTTTTT; CDR3 protein: CASSSPGTGSDKLFF
J gene: TRBJ1-4; clone size: -; D gene: -; V gene: TRBV2; CDR3 DNA: TGTGCCAGCAGTGAATCGGGGGCGGTGGCGAAACTGTTTTTT; CDR3 protein: CASSESGAVAKLFF
J gene: TRBJ1-2; clone size: -; D gene: -; V gene: TRBV6-5; CDR3 DNA: TGTGCCAGCAGGGGCCGGTACTATGGCTACACCTTC; CDR3 protein: CASRGRYYGYTF
J gene: TRBJ1-4; clone size: -; D gene: -; V gene: TRBV4-1; CDR3 DNA: TGCGCCAGCAGCCAAGTATTCGAAAAACTGTTTTTT; CDR3 protein: CASSQVFEKLFF
J gene: TRBJ1-5; clone size: -; D gene: -; V gene: TRBV10-3; CDR3 DNA: TGTGCCATCAGTGAGTCGGGCAGAGCCTTTAGCAATCAGCCCCAGCATTTT; CDR3 protein: CAISESGRAFSNQPQHF
J gene: TRBJ2-7; clone size: -; D gene: TRBD1; V gene: TRBV5-1; CDR3 DNA: TGCGCCAGCAGCTTGGAGGGACAGGGTTGGTACTTC; CDR3 protein: CASSLEGQGWYF
J gene: TRBJ2-3; clone size: -; D gene: -; V gene: TRBV30; CDR3 DNA: TGTGCCTGGAGTGTTAAGGGAACCACAGATACGCAGTATTTT; CDR3 protein: CAWSVKGTTDTQYF
J gene: TRBJ2-3; clone size: -; D gene: -; V gene: TRBV3-1/TRBV3-2; CDR3 DNA: TGTGCCAGCCAGGCTGGCACAGATACGCAGTATTTT; CDR3 protein: CASQAGTDTQYF
J gene: TRBJ2-7; clone size: -; D gene: TRBD1; V gene: TRBV19; CDR3 DNA: TGTGCCAGTAGTATAGTTGGACAGGGGTCGGAGCAGTACTTC; CDR3 protein: CASSIVGQGSEQYF